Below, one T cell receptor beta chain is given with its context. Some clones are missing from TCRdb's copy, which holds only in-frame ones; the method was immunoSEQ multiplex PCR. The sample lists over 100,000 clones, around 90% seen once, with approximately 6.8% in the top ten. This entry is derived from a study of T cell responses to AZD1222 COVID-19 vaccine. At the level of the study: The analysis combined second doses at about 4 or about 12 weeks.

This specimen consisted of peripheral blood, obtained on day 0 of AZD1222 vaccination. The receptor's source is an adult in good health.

CDR3 region: CASRKDSPSYGYTF. The CDR3 DNA reads TGTGCCAGCAGGAAGGACAGCCCGAGCTATGGCTACACCTTC. The chain employs TRBV6-6 and TRBJ1-2; tentatively, D is TRBD1 (6 bases). Germline V gives CDR1 MNHNY, CDR2 SVGAGI (reference sequence). V lost 6 bases and J lost 4, with 15 bases in between. CDR3 size: 14 residues.